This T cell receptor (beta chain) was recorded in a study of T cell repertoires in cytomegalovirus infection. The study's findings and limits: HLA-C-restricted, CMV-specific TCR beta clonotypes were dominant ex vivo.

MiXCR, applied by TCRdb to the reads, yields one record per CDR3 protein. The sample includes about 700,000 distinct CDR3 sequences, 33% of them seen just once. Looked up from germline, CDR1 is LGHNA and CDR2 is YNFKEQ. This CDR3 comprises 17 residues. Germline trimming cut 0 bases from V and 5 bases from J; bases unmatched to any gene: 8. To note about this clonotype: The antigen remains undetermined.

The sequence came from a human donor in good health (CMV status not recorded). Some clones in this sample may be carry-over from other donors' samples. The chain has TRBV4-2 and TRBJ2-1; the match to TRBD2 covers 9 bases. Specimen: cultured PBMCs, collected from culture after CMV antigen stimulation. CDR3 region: CASSQDHVAGANNEQFF. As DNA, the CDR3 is TGTGCCAGCAGCCAAGATCATGTAGCGGGGGCTAACAATGAGCAGTTCTTC.